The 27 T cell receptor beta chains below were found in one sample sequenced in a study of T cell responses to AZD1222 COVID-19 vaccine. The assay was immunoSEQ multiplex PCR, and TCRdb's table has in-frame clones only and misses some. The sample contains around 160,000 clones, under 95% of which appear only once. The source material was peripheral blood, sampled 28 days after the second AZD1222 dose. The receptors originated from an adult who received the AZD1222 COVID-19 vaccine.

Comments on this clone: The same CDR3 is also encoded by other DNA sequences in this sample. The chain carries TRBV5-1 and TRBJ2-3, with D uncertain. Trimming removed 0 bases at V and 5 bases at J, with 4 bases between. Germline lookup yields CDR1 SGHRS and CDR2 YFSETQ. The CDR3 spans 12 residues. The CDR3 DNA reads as TGCGCCAGCAGCTTGGGGGGAGATACGCAGTATTTT. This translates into CASSLGGDTQYF.

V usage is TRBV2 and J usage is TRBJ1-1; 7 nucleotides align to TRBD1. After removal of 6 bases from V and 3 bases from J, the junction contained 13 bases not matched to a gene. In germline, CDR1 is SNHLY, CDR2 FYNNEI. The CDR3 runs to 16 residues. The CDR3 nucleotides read TGTGCCAGCAGGGGTATCGACAGGGTATCCTACACTGAAGCTTTCTTT. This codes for CASRGIDRVSYTEAFF.

The CDR3 nucleotides read TGTGCCAGCACCTCTCGGGCGGGAGGGCCAGATACGCAGTATTTT. It codes for CASTSRAGGPDTQYF. V and J are TRBV7-2 and TRBJ2-3; TRBD2 aligns across 9 bases. The junction had 9 bases not matched to a gene; V was cut back by 7 bases and J by 4 bases. CDR1 SGHTA and CDR2 FQGNSA come from the germline V gene. The CDR3 length is 15 residues.

CDR3: CASSLGGQLNTEAFF. For the CDR3, the DNA is TGCGCCAGCAGCTTGGGTGGACAGTTGAACACTGAAGCTTTCTTT. The chain carries TRBV5-1 and TRBJ1-1; a possible D gene is TRBD1 (6 bases). There are 15 residues in the CDR3. The V end was cut by 0 bases, the J end by 0 bases, with 9 bases between. Germline values: CDR1 SGHRS, CDR2 YFSETQ.

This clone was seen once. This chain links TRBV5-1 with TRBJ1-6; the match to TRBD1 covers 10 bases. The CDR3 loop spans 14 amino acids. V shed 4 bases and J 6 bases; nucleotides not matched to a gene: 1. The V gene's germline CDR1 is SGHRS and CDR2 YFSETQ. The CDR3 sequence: CASSRDRGNSPLHF. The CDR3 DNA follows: TGCGCCAGCAGCAGGGACAGGGGTAATTCACCCCTCCACTTT. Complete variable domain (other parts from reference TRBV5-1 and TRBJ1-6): KAGVTQTPRYLIKTRGQQVTLSCSPISGHRSVSWYQQTPGQGLQFLFEYFSETQRNKGNFPGRFSGRQFSNSRSEMNVSTLELGDSALYLCASSRDRGNSPLHFGNGTRLTVT.

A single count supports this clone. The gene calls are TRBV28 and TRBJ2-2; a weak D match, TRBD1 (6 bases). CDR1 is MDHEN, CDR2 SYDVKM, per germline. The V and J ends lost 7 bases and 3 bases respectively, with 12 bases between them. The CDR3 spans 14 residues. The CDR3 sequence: CASIGGWHTGELFF. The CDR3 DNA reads TGTGCCAGCATTGGGGGCTGGCACACCGGGGAGCTGTTTTTT.

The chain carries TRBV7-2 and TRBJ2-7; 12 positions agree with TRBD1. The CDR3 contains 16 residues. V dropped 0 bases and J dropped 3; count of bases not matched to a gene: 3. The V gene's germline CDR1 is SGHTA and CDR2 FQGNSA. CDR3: CASSLAGTGGFYEQYF. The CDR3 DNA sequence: TGTGCCAGCAGCTTAGCCGGGACAGGGGGCTTCTACGAGCAGTACTTC.

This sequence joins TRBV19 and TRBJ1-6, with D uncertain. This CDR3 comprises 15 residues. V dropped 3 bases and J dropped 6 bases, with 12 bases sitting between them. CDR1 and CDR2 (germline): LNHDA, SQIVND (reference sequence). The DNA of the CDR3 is TGTGCCAGTAGTATGGGATTGAAGGGTAATTCACCCCTCCACTTT. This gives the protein CASSMGLKGNSPLHF.

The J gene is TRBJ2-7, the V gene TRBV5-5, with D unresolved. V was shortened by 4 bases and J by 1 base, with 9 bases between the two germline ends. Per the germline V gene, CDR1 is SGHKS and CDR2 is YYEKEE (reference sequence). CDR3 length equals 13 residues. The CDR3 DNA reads TGTGCCAGCAGCCCCAGCCCTTCCTACGAGCAGTACTTC. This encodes CASSPSPSYEQYF. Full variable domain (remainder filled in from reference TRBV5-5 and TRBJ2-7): DAGVTQSPTHLIKTRGQQVTLRCSPISGHKSVSWYQQVLGQGPQFIFQYYEKEERGRGNFPDRFSARQFPNYSSELNVNALLLGDSALYLCASSPSPSYEQYFGPGTRLTVT.

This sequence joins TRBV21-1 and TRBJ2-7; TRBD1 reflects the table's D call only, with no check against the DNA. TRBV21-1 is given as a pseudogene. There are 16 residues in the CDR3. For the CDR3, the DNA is TGTGCCAGCAGCCTGACGTGGACAGGGGTCTTTTACGAGCAGTACTTC. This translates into CASSLTWTGVFYEQYF.

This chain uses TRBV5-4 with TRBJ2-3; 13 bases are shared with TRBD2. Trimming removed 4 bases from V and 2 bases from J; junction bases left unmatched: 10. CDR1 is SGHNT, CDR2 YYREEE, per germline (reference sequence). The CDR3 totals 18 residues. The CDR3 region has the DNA TGTGCCAGCAGCCGGACTAGCGGGGGAGGGGCGGCCACAGATACGCAGTATTTT. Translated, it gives CASSRTSGGGAATDTQYF.

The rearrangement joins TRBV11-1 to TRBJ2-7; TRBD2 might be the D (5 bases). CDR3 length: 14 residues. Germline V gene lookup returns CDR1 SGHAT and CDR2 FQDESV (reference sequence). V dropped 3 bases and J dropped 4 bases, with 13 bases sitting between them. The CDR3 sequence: CASSLGGRSYEQYF. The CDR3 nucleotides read TGTGCCAGCAGCTTGGGTGGGAGATCTTACGAGCAGTACTTC.

The CDR3 nucleotides read TGTGCCACCAGTGAATCTACAGGGGGGGCTTACAATGAGCAGTTCTTC. It is translated as CATSESTGGAYNEQFF. V gene TRBV24-1 combines with J gene TRBJ2-1, with a tentative D call TRBD1 (8 bases). Trimming took off 4 bases at V and 4 bases at J, with 16 bases between the two ends. The germline V gene has CDR1 KGHDR and CDR2 SFDVKD. The CDR3 covers 16 residues.

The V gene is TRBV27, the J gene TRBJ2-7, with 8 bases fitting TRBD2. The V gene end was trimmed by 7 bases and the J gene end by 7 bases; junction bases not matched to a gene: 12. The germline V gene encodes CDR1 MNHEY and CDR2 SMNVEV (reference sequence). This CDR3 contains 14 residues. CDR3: CASTTGTSNSEQYF. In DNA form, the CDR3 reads TGTGCCAGCACTACCGGGACTAGTAACTCGGAGCAGTACTTC.

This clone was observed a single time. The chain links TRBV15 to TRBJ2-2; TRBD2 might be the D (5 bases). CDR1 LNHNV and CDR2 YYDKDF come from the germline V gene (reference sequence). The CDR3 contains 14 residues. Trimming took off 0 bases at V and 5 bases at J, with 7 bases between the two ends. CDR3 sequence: CATSRDRRTGELFF. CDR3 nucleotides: TGTGCCACCAGCAGAGATCGGAGGACCGGGGAGCTGTTTTTT.

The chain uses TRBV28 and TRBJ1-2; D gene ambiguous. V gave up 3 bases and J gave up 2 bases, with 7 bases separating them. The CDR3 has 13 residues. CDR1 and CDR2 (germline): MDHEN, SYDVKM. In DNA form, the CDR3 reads TGTGCCAGCAGTTTGAAAAGAAACTATGGCTACACCTTC. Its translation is CASSLKRNYGYTF.

CDR3: CASSLRQGGDEKLFF. The CDR3 region has the DNA TGTGCCAGCAGTCTCAGACAGGGGGGGGATGAAAAACTGTTTTTT. The chain recombines TRBV28 with TRBJ1-4, with 9 nucleotides matching TRBD1. Germline V gene data show CDR1 as MDHEN and CDR2 as SYDVKM. The CDR3 spans 15 residues. The V and J ends lost 5 bases and 6 bases, in that order; junction bases with no gene match: 7.

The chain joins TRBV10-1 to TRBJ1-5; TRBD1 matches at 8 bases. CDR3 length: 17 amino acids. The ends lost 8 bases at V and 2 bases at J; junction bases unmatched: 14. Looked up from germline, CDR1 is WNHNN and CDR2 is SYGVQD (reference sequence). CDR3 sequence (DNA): TGCGCCAGCGTGATGCGGACAGGGATATTAGGCAATCAGCCCCAGCATTTT. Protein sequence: CASVMRTGILGNQPQHF.

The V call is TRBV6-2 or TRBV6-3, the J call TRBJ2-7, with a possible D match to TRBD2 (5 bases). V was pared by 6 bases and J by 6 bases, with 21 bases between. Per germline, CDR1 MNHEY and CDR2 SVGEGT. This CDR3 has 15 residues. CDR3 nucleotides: TGTGCCAGCAGCCTTCAAGCGGATCTCATAGGCGAGCAGTACTTC. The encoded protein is CASSLQADLIGEQYF.

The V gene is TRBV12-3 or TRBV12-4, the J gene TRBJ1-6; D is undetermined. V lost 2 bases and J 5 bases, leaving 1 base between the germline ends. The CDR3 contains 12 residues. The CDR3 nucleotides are TGTGCCAGCAGTTTAAATAATTCACCCCTCCACTTT. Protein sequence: CASSLNNSPLHF.

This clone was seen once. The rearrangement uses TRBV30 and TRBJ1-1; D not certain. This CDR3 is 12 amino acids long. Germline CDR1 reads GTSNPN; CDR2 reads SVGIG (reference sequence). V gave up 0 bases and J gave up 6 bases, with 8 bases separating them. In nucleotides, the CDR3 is TGTGCCTGGAGTGTACGGGGAGCTGAAGCTTTCTTT. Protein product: CAWSVRGAEAFF.

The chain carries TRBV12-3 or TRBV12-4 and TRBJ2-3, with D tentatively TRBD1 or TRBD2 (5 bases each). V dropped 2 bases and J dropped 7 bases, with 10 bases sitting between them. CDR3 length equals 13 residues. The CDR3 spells CASSLMRGHTQYF. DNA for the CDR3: TGTGCCAGCAGTTTAATGAGGGGTCATACGCAGTATTTT.

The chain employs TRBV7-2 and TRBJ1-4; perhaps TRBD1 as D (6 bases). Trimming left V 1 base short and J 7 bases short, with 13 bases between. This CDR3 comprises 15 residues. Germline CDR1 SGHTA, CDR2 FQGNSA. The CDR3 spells CASSLVGGGGEKLFF. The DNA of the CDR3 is TGTGCCAGCAGCTTAGTCGGGGGAGGGGGTGAAAAACTGTTTTTT.

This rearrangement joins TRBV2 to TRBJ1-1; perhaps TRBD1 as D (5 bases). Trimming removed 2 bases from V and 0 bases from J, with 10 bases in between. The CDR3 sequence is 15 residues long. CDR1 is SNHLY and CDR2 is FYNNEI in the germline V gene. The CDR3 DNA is TGTGCCAGCAGTGAAAGTGGACACCTGAACACTGAAGCTTTCTTT. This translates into CASSESGHLNTEAFF.

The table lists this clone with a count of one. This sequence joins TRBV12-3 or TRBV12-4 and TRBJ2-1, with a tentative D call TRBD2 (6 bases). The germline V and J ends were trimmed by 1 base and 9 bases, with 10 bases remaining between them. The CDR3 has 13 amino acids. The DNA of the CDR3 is TGTGCCAGCAGTTTAGAGGAGGGAACTGAGCAGTTCTTC. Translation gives CASSLEEGTEQFF.

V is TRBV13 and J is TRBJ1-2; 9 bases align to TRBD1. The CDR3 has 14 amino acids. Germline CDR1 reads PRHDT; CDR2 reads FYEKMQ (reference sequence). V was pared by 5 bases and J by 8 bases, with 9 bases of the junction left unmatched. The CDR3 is CASSPGTGLDGYTF. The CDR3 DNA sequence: TGTGCCAGCAGCCCTGGGACAGGGCTTGACGGCTACACCTTC.

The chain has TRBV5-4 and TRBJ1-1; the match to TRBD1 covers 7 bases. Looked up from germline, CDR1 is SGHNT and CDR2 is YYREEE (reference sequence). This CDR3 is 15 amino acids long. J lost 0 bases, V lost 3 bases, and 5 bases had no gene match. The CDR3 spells CASSYPTGLNTEAFF. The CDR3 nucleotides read TGTGCCAGCAGCTACCCGACAGGGCTGAACACTGAAGCTTTCTTT. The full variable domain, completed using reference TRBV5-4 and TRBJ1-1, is ETGVTQSPTHLIKTRGQQVTLRCSSQSGHNTVSWYQQALGQGPQFIFQYYREEENGRGNFPPRFSGLQFPNYSSELNVNALELDDSALYLCASSYPTGLNTEAFFGQGTRLTVV.